The 8 T cell receptor beta chains in this list originate from one sample, sequenced in a study of CD8+ T cells in alopecia areata (dated by TCRdb to 2016 to 2018). The time point label corresponds to: roughly 24 weeks on oral tofacitinib. The treatment or condition label, read with the paper, signifies: oral pan-JAK inhibitor, 5-10 mg twice daily. The method was the immunoSEQ multiplex PCR assay. For TCR sequencing, RNA was extracted from every sample and reverse transcribed into cDNA to serve as template. As stored in TCRdb, this immuneACCESS dataset retains in-frame rearrangements with V and J assigned. A fraction of the clones does not appear; measured against another copy, unresolved V genes explain less than half of the discrepancy, and the remainder lacks a known reason. In all, the sample holds over 150,000 clones, and approximately 62% of those were seen once. 14% of the sample rests with the top ten.

Source: CD4+ T cells sorted from blood, taken at week 24, from a patient treated with tofacitinib. The receptors shown here come from a human donor with alopecia areata.

The chain uses TRBV6-5 and TRBJ1-1, with a tentative D call TRBD1 (6 bases). Deletions cut 6 bases from V and 2 bases from J, with 16 bases between. The CDR3 runs to 15 residues. Looked up from germline, CDR1 is MNHEY and CDR2 is SVGAGI. This chain's CDR3 is CASRSLGGGNTEAFF. In DNA form, the CDR3 reads TGTGCCAGCAGATCTTTGGGGGGCGGTAACACTGAAGCTTTCTTT.

Remarks on this clone: The sample carries other DNA sequences with the same CDR3. This chain uses TRBV5-1 with TRBJ1-1; D possibly corresponds to TRBD1 (6 bases). V lost 3 bases, J lost 2 bases, and 11 bases lay in between. The CDR3 sequence is 14 residues long. Germline lookup yields CDR1 SGHRS and CDR2 YFSETQ. The CDR3 reads CASSWDILNTEAFF. CDR3 bases: TGCGCCAGCAGCTGGGACATCTTAAACACTGAAGCTTTCTTT.

Note on this clone: Other DNA sequences from this sample encode an identical CDR3 as well. This chain joins TRBV4-2 and TRBJ2-3; 9 bases map to TRBD2. V shed 1 base and J 1 base; nucleotides not matched to a gene: 3. The CDR3 covers 16 residues. Germline CDR1 and CDR2: LGHNA and YNFKEQ. This chain's CDR3 is CASSQGSGGGTDTQYF. The DNA for the CDR3 is TGTGCCAGCAGCCAAGGTAGCGGGGGCGGCACAGATACGCAGTATTTT.

V is TRBV23-1 and J is TRBJ2-7, with D hard to call. TRBV23-1 is assigned to the ORF class and has an uncertain function. The CDR3 spans 15 residues. V was shortened by 2 bases and J by 0 bases, with 11 bases between the two germline ends. This chain's CDR3 is CASSQGPRSSYEQYF. CDR3 nucleotide sequence: TGCGCCAGCAGTCAAGGCCCACGGAGCTCCTACGAGCAGTACTTC.

This chain joins TRBV18 and TRBJ1-1; 8 nucleotides agree with TRBD1. The CDR3 consists of 14 residues. Looked up from germline, CDR1 is KGHSH and CDR2 is LQKENI. The J segment lost 4 bases and the V segment lost 6 bases, leaving 7 bases of the junction unmatched. In nucleotides, the CDR3 is TGTGCCAGCTCGCCTCAGCAGGGGGCCACTGAAGCTTTCTTT. As protein: CASSPQQGATEAFF.

The V call is TRBV30, the J call TRBJ1-5; D may be TRBD1 (5 bases). CDR3 length equals 16 residues. Germline-derived CDR1 and CDR2 are GTSNPN and SVGIG (reference sequence). V lost 1 base and J lost 0, with 13 bases in between. The DNA for the CDR3 is TGTGCCTGGAGTGGGTCCTGGGGGGATAGCAATCAGCCCCAGCATTTT. This translates into CAWSGSWGDSNQPQHF.

The J gene is TRBJ2-6, the V gene TRBV29-1, with TRBD2 as a possible D gene (6 bases). The CDR3 loop spans 17 amino acids. Germline lookup yields CDR1 SQVTM and CDR2 ANQGSEA. V dropped 4 bases and J dropped 0 bases, with 16 bases sitting between them. CDR3 in DNA: TGCAGCGTTGGGAGGGGAGTGGACTTCTCTGGGGCCAACGTCCTGACTTTC. As protein: CSVGRGVDFSGANVLTF.

The chain recombines TRBV18 with TRBJ1-5; 9 nucleotides match TRBD1. CDR1 and CDR2 (germline): KGHSH, LQKENI. The CDR3 contains 13 residues. With V trimmed by 5 bases and J by 11 bases, 7 bases remained unmatched. The CDR3: CASSFGQGWSQHF. The CDR3, as DNA: TGTGCCAGCTCATTTGGACAGGGGTGGTCCCAGCATTTT.